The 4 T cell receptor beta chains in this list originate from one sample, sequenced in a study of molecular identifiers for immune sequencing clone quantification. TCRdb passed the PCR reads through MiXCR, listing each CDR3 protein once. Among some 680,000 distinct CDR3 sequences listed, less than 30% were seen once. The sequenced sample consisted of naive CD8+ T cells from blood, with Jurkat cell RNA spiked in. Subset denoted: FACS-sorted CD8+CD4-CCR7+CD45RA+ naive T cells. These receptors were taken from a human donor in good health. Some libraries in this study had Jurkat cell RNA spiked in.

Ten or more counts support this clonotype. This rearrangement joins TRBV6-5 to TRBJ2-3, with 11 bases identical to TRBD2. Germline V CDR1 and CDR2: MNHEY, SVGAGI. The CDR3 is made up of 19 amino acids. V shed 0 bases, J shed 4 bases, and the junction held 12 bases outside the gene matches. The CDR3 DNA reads TGTGCCAGCAGTTACTCGAGAGCGGTAGCGGGAGGGCCCGCAGATACGCAGTATTTT. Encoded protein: CASSYSRAVAGGPADTQYF.

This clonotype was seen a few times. CDR3 protein: CASSPGVANEQYF. The CDR3 DNA reads as TGTGCCAGCAGCCCAGGGGTTGCTAACGAGCAGTACTTC. The chain combines TRBV14 with TRBJ2-7, with a possible D match to TRBD1 (6 bases). Germline CDR1 is SGHDN and CDR2 is FVKESK. V dropped 4 bases and J dropped 5 bases, with 12 bases sitting between them. The CDR3 covers 13 residues.

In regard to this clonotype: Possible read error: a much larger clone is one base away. CDR3 sequence (DNA): TGTGCCGGCAGAGCCCCGGGACTAGCGTTGAGCCAGTACTTC. As protein: CAGRAPGLALSQYF. V gene TRBV2 combines with J gene TRBJ2-5, with 10 bases fitting TRBD2. The germline CDR1 and CDR2 sequences are SNHLY and FYNNEI. The CDR3 spans 14 residues.

CDR3 bases: TGTGCCAGCAGTTTGTCGAGTGGTGCTAGCACAGATACGCAGTATTTT. Translating gives CASSLSSGASTDTQYF. V usage is TRBV27 and J usage is TRBJ2-3; no clear D. Per the germline V gene, CDR1 is MNHEY and CDR2 is SMNVEV (reference sequence). The CDR3 runs to 16 residues. Trimming took off 3 bases at V and 0 bases at J, with 13 bases between the two ends.